This TCR beta chain was recovered during a study of cytomegalovirus exposure and HLA in healthy donors. The CDR3 is 14 residues long. V shed 5 bases and J shed 7 bases, with 16 bases lying between them. CDR1 and CDR2 from the germline V gene are SEHNR and FQNEAQ (reference sequence). Vbeta (60) and Jbeta (13) primers were used in the PCR. Assay used: immunoSEQ multiplex PCR; TCRdb lists only in-frame clones, some missing. The sample table sets out about 60,000 clones. This TCR was recovered from a woman in her late teens or twenties in good health and CMV-seronegative. This chain uses TRBV7-9 with TRBJ2-3; tentative D call: TRBD2 (6 bases). Sequenced material: PBMCs. The DNA for the CDR3 is TGTGCCAGCAGCAAACCGGGAGCACCGAATACGCAGTATTTT. Encoded protein: CASSKPGAPNTQYF.